The 11 T cell receptor beta chains presented below share a single source sample, sequenced in a study of cytomegalovirus exposure and HLA in healthy donors. TCRdb's table, derived via immunoSEQ multiplex PCR, lists solely in-frame clones and lacks some. The data contain around 62,000 clones, around 89% of them singletons. Sequences were obtained from PBMCs. These receptors were collected from a woman younger than 35 in good health and CMV-seronegative.

The V gene is TRBV5-1, the J gene TRBJ1-1, with TRBD1 identical over 8 bases. J was trimmed by 0 bases and V by 3 bases; bases with no gene match: 7. CDR1 and CDR2 from the germline V gene are SGHRS and YFSETQ. The CDR3 spans 16 residues. The CDR3 DNA follows: TGCGCCAGCAGCTGGCGGACAGGGTCCATGAACACTGAAGCTTTCTTT. This gives the protein CASSWRTGSMNTEAFF.

The V and J genes are TRBV29-1 and TRBJ1-1, with 8 bases aligning to TRBD1. CDR1 is SQVTM, CDR2 ANQGSEA, per germline. The ends lost 4 bases at V and 8 bases at J; junction bases unmatched: 6. This CDR3 comprises 12 residues. Written as DNA, the CDR3 is TGCAGCGTTGGCGTCCGGGACAGGGAAGCTTTCTTT. Its protein product is CSVGVRDREAFF.

CDR3 amino acids: CASSYTPTEINYGYTF. Written as DNA, the CDR3 is TGTGCCAGCAGCTATACCCCGACAGAAATAAACTATGGCTACACCTTC. This rearrangement joins TRBV9 to TRBJ1-2, with D possibly being TRBD1 (5 bases). CDR1 and CDR2 (germline): SGDLS, YYNGEE. The CDR3 contains 16 residues. Trimming removed 4 bases from V and 2 bases from J, with 18 bases in between.

This chain links TRBV14 with TRBJ1-5, with D uncertain. V lost 5 bases to trimming and J lost 6 bases, with 11 bases between them. Germline V CDR1 and CDR2: SGHDN, FVKESK. This CDR3 is built from 13 residues. CDR3 residues: CASSIGEGQPQHF. Written as DNA, the CDR3 is TGTGCCAGCAGCATCGGGGAGGGTCAGCCCCAGCATTTT.

The chain has TRBV5-1 and TRBJ2-7, with D possibly being TRBD1 (7 bases). The V gene's germline CDR1 is SGHRS and CDR2 YFSETQ. The CDR3 extends over 14 amino acids. V lost 2 bases and J lost 5, with 14 bases in between. CDR3 DNA sequence: TGCGCCAGCAGCTTCGGCAGGGGGAGGAACGAGCAGTACTTC. Protein sequence: CASSFGRGRNEQYF.

The V and J genes are TRBV7-8 and TRBJ2-1; perhaps TRBD2 as D (8 bases). The V end lost 5 bases, the J end lost 7 bases, and 18 bases lay between the germline ends. CDR3 length equals 15 residues. Germline V gene lookup returns CDR1 SGHVS and CDR2 FQNEAQ. The CDR3 DNA is TGTGCCAGCAGCCCAGACAGGGTAGCGGGGAATGAGCAGTTCTTC. It codes for CASSPDRVAGNEQFF.

This clone was recorded once. The chain uses TRBV7-3 and TRBJ2-3; 11 bases are a match to TRBD2. There are 16 residues in the CDR3. V gave up 5 bases and J gave up 2 bases; unmatched junction bases: 6. Germline CDR1 is SGHTA and CDR2 is FQGTGA. CDR3 DNA sequence: TGTGCCAGCAGCCCACGGACTAGCGGGTACACAGATACGCAGTATTTT. Translation gives CASSPRTSGYTDTQYF.

As regards this clone: The junction does not match germline at one end; this may be a read error. The V call is TRBV7-7, the J call TRBJ2-3; no definite D call. The germline CDR1 and CDR2 sequences are SSHAT and FNYEAQ (reference sequence). CDR3 length: 15 residues. The CDR3 region is CASSLDRNPGDTQYF. The DNA of the CDR3 is TGTGCTAGCAGCTTAGATCGGAACCCCGGGGATACGCAGTATTTT.

The chain uses TRBV9 and TRBJ2-1, with D maybe TRBD2 (5 bases). The CDR3 runs 14 residues. V shed 4 bases and J shed 4 bases, with 12 bases lying between them. CDR1 is SGDLS, CDR2 YYNGEE, per germline. Written as DNA, the CDR3 is TGTGCCAGCAGCCCCCGGGGAAATTACAATGAGCAGTTCTTC. Encoded protein: CASSPRGNYNEQFF.

The gene calls are TRBV4-1 and TRBJ2-6; TRBD2 is a possible D gene (5 bases). Looked up from germline, CDR1 is MGHRA and CDR2 is YSYEKL. The germline V and J ends were trimmed by 5 bases and 1 base, with 15 bases remaining between them. The CDR3 spans 17 residues. The CDR3 region is CASSSPGMGSGANVLTF. In DNA form, the CDR3 reads TGCGCCAGCAGCAGTCCCGGGATGGGATCTGGGGCCAACGTCCTGACTTTC.

CDR3 DNA sequence: TGTGCCTGGGGAGACAGGAACACTGAAGCTTTCTTT. Translation gives CAWGDRNTEAFF. This sequence joins TRBV30 and TRBJ1-1; possible D gene TRBD1, 5 bases. The V end lost 5 bases, the J end lost 1 base, and 8 bases lay between the germline ends. The V gene's germline CDR1 is GTSNPN and CDR2 SVGIG (reference sequence). This CDR3 has 12 residues. Full variable domain (outside the CDR3, taken from reference TRBV30 and TRBJ1-1): SQTIHQWPATLVQPVGSPLSLECTVEGTSNPNLYWYRQAAGRGLQLLFYSVGIGQISSEVPQNLSASRPQDRQFILSSKKLLLSDSGFYLCAWGDRNTEAFFGQGTRLTVV.